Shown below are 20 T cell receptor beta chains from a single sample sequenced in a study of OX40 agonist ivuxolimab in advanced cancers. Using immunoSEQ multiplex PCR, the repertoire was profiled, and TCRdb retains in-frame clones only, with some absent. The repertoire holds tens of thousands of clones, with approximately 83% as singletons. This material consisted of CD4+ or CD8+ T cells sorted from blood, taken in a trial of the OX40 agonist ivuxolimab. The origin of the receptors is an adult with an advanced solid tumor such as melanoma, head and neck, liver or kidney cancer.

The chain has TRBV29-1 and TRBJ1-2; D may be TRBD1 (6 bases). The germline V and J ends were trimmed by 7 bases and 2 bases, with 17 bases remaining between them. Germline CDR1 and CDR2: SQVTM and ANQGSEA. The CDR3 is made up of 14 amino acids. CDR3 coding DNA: TGCAGCGCCGTGGGGGGCTATTTGAACTATGGCTACACCTTC. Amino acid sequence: CSAVGGYLNYGYTF.

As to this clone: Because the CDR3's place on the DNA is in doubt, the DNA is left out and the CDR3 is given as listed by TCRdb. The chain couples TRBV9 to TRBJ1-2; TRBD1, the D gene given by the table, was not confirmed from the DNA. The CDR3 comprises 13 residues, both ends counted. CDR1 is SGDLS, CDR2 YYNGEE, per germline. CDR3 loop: CASSVGAGSVVTF.

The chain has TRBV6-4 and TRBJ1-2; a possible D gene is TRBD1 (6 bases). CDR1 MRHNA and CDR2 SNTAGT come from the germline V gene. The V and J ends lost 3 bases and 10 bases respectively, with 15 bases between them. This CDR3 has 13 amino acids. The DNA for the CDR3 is TGTGCCAGCAGTGATTTTGGGGGGCTTGACTACACCTTC. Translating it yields CASSDFGGLDYTF.

CDR3 protein: CAISESLAASLEQYF. DNA of the CDR3: TGTGCCATCAGTGAGTCGCTAGCGGCATCGCTCGAGCAGTACTTC. The chain recombines TRBV10-3 with TRBJ2-7; 7 bases are a match to TRBD2. The J segment lost 6 bases and the V segment lost 0 bases, leaving 8 bases of the junction unmatched. Germline V gene data show CDR1 as ENHRY and CDR2 as SYGVKD. The CDR3 runs to 15 residues.

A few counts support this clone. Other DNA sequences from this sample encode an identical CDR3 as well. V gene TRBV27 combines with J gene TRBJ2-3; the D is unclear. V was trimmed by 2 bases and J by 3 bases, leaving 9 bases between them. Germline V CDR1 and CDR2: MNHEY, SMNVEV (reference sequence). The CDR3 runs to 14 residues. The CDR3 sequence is CASSLVSHTDTQYF. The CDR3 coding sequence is TGTGCCAGCAGTTTAGTGTCACATACAGATACGCAGTATTTT.

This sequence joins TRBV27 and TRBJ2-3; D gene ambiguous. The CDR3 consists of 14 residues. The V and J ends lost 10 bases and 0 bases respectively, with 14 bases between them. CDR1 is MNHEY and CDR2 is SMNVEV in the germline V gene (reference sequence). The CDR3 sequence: CATHLLGSTDTQYF. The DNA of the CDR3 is TGTGCCACCCACCTCCTAGGGAGCACAGATACGCAGTATTTT.

The CDR3 loop reads CASSPQVHGELFF. DNA of the CDR3: TGTGCCAGCAGTCCACAGGTCCACGGGGAGCTGTTTTTT. This chain connects TRBV27 to TRBJ2-2; D perhaps matches TRBD1 (5 bases). V was shortened by 5 bases and J by 7 bases, with 11 bases between the two germline ends. The CDR3 contains 13 residues. Germline assignment: CDR1 MNHEY and CDR2 SMNVEV (reference sequence).

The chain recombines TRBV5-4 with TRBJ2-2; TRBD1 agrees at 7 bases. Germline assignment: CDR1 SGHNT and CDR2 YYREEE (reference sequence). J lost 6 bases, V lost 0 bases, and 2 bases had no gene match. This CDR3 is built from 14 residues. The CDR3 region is CASSLGQGSGELFF. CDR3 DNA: TGTGCCAGCAGCTTGGGACAGGGATCCGGGGAGCTGTTTTTT.

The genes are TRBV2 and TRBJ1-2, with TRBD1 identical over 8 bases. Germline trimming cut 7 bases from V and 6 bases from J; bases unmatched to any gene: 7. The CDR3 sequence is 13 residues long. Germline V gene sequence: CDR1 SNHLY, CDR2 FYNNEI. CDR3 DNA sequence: TGTGCCAGCACCGGACAGGGAGTAAATGGCTACACCTTC. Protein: CASTGQGVNGYTF.

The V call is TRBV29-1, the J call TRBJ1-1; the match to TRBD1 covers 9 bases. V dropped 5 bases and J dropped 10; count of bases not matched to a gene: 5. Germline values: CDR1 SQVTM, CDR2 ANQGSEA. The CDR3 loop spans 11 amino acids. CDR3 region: CSVRTGAGAFF. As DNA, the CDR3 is TGCAGCGTTAGGACAGGGGCTGGAGCTTTCTTT.

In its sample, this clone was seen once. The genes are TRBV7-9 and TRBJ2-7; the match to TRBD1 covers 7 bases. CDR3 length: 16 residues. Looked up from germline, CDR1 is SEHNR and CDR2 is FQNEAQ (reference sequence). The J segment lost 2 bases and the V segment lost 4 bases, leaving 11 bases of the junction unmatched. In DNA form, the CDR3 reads TGTGCCAGCAGCTCTCTTTCGACAGGGTGGACCTACGAGCAGTACTTC. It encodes CASSSLSTGWTYEQYF.

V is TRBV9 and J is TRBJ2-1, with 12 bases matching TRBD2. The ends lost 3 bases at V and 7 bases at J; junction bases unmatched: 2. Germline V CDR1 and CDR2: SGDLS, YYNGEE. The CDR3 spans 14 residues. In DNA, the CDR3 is TGTGCCAGCAGCGGCGGGACTAGCGGGAATGAGCAGTTCTTC. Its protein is CASSGGTSGNEQFF.

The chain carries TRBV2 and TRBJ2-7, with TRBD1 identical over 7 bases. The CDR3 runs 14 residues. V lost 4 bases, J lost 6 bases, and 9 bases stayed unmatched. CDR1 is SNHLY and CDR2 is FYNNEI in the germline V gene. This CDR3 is CASSVEFSGGEQYV. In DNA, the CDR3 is TGTGCCAGCAGTGTAGAGTTTTCAGGGGGCGAGCAGTACGTC.

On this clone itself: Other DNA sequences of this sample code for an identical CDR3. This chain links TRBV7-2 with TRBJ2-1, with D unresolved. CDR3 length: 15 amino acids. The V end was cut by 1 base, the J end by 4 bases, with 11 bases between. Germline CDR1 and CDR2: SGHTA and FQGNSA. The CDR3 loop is CASSLGADQYNEQFF. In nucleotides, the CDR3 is TGTGCCAGCAGCTTAGGGGCGGACCAGTACAATGAGCAGTTCTTC.

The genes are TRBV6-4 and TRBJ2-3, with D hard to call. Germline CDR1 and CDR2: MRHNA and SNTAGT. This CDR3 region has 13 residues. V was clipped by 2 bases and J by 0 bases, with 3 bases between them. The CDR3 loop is CASSDGSTDTQYF. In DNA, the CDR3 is TGTGCCAGCAGTGACGGGAGCACAGATACGCAGTATTTT.

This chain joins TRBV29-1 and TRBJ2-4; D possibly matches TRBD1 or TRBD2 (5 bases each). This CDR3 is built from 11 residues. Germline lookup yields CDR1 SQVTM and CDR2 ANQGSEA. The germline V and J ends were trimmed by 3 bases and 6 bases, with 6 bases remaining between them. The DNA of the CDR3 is TGCAGCGTTGATGGGGGAAACATTCAGTACTTC. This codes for CSVDGGNIQYF.

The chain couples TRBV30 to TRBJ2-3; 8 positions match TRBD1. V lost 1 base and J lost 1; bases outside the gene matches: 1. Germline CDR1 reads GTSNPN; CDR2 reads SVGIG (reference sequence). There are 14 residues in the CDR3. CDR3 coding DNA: TGTGCCTGGAGTGCGGGACAGGGCACAGATACGCAGTATTTT. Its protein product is CAWSAGQGTDTQYF.

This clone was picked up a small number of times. CDR3 sequence (DNA): TGTGCCAGCTCACCACGCCCAGGGTTGGACGAGCAGTACTTC. This translates into CASSPRPGLDEQYF. The chain couples TRBV18 to TRBJ2-7, with D perhaps TRBD1 (5 bases). V gave up 1 base and J gave up 5 bases, with 12 bases separating them. This CDR3 spans 14 amino acids. Germline V gene data show CDR1 as KGHSH and CDR2 as LQKENI.

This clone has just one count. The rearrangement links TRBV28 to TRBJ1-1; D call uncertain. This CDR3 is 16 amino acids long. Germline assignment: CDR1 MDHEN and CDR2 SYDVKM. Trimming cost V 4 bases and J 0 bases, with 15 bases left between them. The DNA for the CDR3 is TGTGCCAGCAGTTCCCAGGATGCAGGCATGAACACTGAAGCTTTCTTT. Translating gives CASSSQDAGMNTEAFF. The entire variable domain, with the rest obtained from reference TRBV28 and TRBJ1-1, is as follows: DVKVTQSSRYLVKRTGEKVFLECVQDMDHENMFWYRQDPGLGLRLIYFSYDVKMKEKGDIPEGYSVSREKKERFSLILESASTNQTSMYLCASSSQDAGMNTEAFFGQGTRLTVV.

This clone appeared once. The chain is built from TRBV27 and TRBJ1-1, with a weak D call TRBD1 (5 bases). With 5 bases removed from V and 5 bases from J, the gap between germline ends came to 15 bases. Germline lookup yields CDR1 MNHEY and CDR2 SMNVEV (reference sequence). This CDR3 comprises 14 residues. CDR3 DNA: TGTGCCAGCAGTCCCGGGAATGGGGCGACTGAAGCTTTCTTT. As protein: CASSPGNGATEAFF.